This T cell receptor beta chain was identified during a study of patients and donors after allogeneic stem cell transplantation. V lost 1 base and J 14 bases, leaving 9 bases between the germline ends. In germline, CDR1 is SGHTA, CDR2 FQGNSA. The CDR3 is 12 amino acids. TCRdb processed the RT-PCR reads anew with MiXCR; each CDR3 protein has one entry. The sample records fewer than 250,000 distinct CDR3 sequences, 11% to 15% being singletons. This clonotype was counted a few times. Material for sequencing was blood, either unsorted or a sorted T cell fraction (not recorded which). The rearrangement joins TRBV7-2 to TRBJ1-6; a weak D match, TRBD1 (6 bases). This TCR was sampled from a human donor who was either an allogeneic HSCT recipient or a stem cell or donor lymphocyte infusion donor (not recorded which). It is not recorded whose cells these are; they may come from a transplant donor. The DNA for the CDR3 is TGTGCCAGCAGCTTAGATTCAGGGGCCCTCCACTTT. This translates into CASSLDSGALHF. Full variable domain (outside the CDR3, taken from reference TRBV7-2 and TRBJ1-6): GAGVSQSPSNKVTEKGKDVELRCDPISGHTALYWYRQSLGQGLEFLIYFQGNSAPDKSGLPSDRFSAERTGGSVSTLTIQRTQQEDSAVYLCASSLDSGALHFGNGTRLTVT.